The present T cell receptor (beta chain) was sequenced within a study of early T cells in non-severe SARS-CoV-2 infection. CDR1 is DFQATT and CDR2 is SNEGSKA in the germline V gene (reference sequence). The CDR3 is 13 amino acids. J lost 5 bases, V lost 6 bases, and 5 bases had no gene match. TCRdb itself ran the 5' RACE reads through MiXCR, one entry per CDR3 protein. This table has approximately 62,000 distinct CDR3 sequences, around 12% appearing once. The specimen sequenced was whole blood. The receptor was isolated from an adult who was a healthcare worker with PCR-confirmed SARS-CoV-2 infection or an uninfected control (not recorded which). The chain joins TRBV20-1 to TRBJ2-1, with 9 bases lining up with TRBD2. This CDR3 is CSAPIAGDNEQFF. CDR3 DNA sequence: TGCAGTGCCCCAATAGCGGGAGACAATGAGCAGTTCTTC.